One and the same sample provided the 25 T cell receptor beta chains below, sequenced in a study of T cells in Graves' hyperthyroidism and ophthalmopathy. It was RNA transcripts that yielded the amplified TCR beta CDR3 regions. HTBI primers were the set used in a first-round RT-PCR of the TCR CDR3. TCRdb independently ran MiXCR on the multiplex PCR reads; one entry per CDR3 protein. The sample records fewer than 200,000 distinct CDR3 sequences, over 15% being singletons. Sequenced sample: blood. These receptors all come from a woman aged 50 to 65 with Graves' hyperthyroidism.

There are many counts of this clonotype. The rearrangement joins TRBV12-3 or TRBV12-4 to TRBJ2-7; D ambiguous. CDR3 length equals 12 residues. V shed 3 bases and J shed 2 bases, with 5 bases lying between them. The CDR3 loop reads CASSFQTYEQYF. The CDR3 DNA reads TGTGCCAGCAGTTTTCAGACCTACGAGCAGTACTTC.

In this sample, this clonotype turned up a few times. The DNA of the CDR3 is TGTGCCAGCAGTGAAAGAACCGGCTATGGCTACACCTTC. Its protein product is CASSERTGYGYTF. V gene TRBV6-1 combines with J gene TRBJ1-2; D not resolved. The CDR3 totals 13 residues. The V end was cut by 2 bases, the J end by 4 bases, with 8 bases between. Looked up from germline, CDR1 is MNHNS and CDR2 is SASEGT.

This clonotype occurred many times. J is TRBJ2-1 and V is TRBV14; D is possibly TRBD1 (6 bases). This CDR3 has 16 amino acids. The germline CDR1 and CDR2 sequences are SGHDN and FVKESK. V lost 2 bases, J lost 3 bases, and 14 bases lay in between. The CDR3 is CASSQTRGDFYNEQFF. The CDR3 DNA is TGTGCCAGCAGCCAAACCAGGGGTGACTTCTACAATGAGCAGTTCTTC.

This chain links TRBV5-1 with TRBJ2-7; a weak D match, TRBD1 (5 bases). Deletions cut 0 bases from V and 6 bases from J, with 16 bases between. Germline CDR1 is SGHRS and CDR2 is YFSETQ. This CDR3 spans 15 amino acids. The CDR3 is CASSLDGRDVSEQYF. The DNA for the CDR3 is TGCGCCAGCAGCTTGGATGGCAGGGATGTTTCCGAGCAGTACTTC.

In this sample, this clonotype turned up many times. For the CDR3, the DNA is TGTGCCAGTAGTCGGGGGACAGGGCTCTCCTACGAGCAGTACTTC. Its translation: CASSRGTGLSYEQYF. V gene TRBV19 combines with J gene TRBJ2-7, with TRBD1 matching over 9 bases. The CDR3 sequence is 15 residues long. Germline V gene sequence: CDR1 LNHDA, CDR2 SQIVND (reference sequence). Trimming at V came to 5 bases and at J to 0 bases, leaving 5 bases not matched to a gene.

This clonotype was observed at least ten times. The chain combines TRBV4-3 with TRBJ1-2, with D uncertain. CDR3 length equals 13 residues. V was shortened by 0 bases and J by 8 bases, with 10 bases between the two germline ends. Germline-derived CDR1 and CDR2 are LGHNA and YSLEER. DNA of the CDR3: TGCGCCAGCAGCCAAGATAGGGATGCGGGCTACACCTTC. As protein: CASSQDRDAGYTF.

This clonotype came up many times. This sequence joins TRBV6-1 and TRBJ1-1, with 7 bases identical to TRBD1. Germline assignment: CDR1 MNHNS and CDR2 SASEGT. J lost 4 bases, V lost 10 bases, and 9 bases had no gene match. The CDR3 length is 13 residues. The CDR3 sequence is CATRQGIGTEAFF. Here the CDR3 DNA reads TGTGCCACCCGACAGGGTATAGGCACTGAAGCTTTCTTT.

This clonotype showed up just a few times. A much larger clone is a single base away; this may be a read error. The chain carries TRBV7-2 and TRBJ2-7; maybe TRBD1 (6 bases). Trimming removed 0 bases from V and 2 bases from J, with 17 bases in between. Germline V gene data show CDR1 as SGHTA and CDR2 as FQGNSA. CDR3 length equals 17 residues. CDR3 sequence reads: CASSLARTAPPTYEQYF. CDR3 DNA: TGTGCCAGCAGCTTAGCGAGGACAGCTCCCCCTACCTACGAGCAGTACTTC. The full variable domain, rest sourced from reference TRBV7-2 and TRBJ2-7, is GAGVSQSPSNKVTEKGKDVELRCDPISGHTALYWYRQSLGQGLEFLIYFQGNSAPDKSGLPSDRFSAERTGGSVSTLTIQRTQQEDSAVYLCASSLARTAPPTYEQYFGPGTRLTVT.

This clonotype was observed many times. In nucleotides, the CDR3 is TGTGCGACCTTAGACAGGCTCTACGAGCAGTACTTC. Its translation is CATLDRLYEQYF. This chain uses TRBV28 with TRBJ2-7; D may be TRBD1 (6 bases). Germline V gives CDR1 MDHEN, CDR2 SYDVKM. The length of the CDR3 is 12 residues.

Comment on this clonotype: Just one base apart from a much larger clone, this may be a read error. The chain uses TRBV4-1 and TRBJ1-1; no clear D gene. This CDR3 is built from 14 residues. Germline loops: CDR1 MGHRA, CDR2 YSYEKL. The CDR3 nucleotides read TGCGCCAGAAGCCACAACCGACAGAACACTGAAGCTTTCTTT. Translating gives CARSHNRQNTEAFF.

This clonotype was detected ten times or more. This rearrangement joins TRBV7-9 to TRBJ1-6, with D possibly TRBD1 on 5 matching bases. This CDR3 is 16 amino acids long. Germline CDR1 reads SEHNR; CDR2 reads FQNEAQ (reference sequence). V was shortened by 5 bases and J by 0 bases, with 11 bases between the two germline ends. CDR3 in amino acids: CASSPDRSSYNSPLHF. CDR3 coding DNA: TGTGCCAGCAGCCCAGACAGAAGCTCCTATAATTCACCCCTCCACTTT.

In its sample, this clonotype was seen many times. This chain joins TRBV6-2 or TRBV6-3 and TRBJ2-1; D ambiguous. The V end was cut by 6 bases, the J end by 4 bases, with 4 bases between. The CDR3 has 11 amino acids. The germline CDR1 and CDR2 sequences are MNHEY and SVGEGT. The CDR3 nucleotides are TGTGCCAGCAGCATATACAATGAGCAGTTCTTC. Translation gives CASSIYNEQFF.

This clonotype was detected only a few times. The V gene is TRBV3-1, the J gene TRBJ2-1; D ambiguous. The V gene's germline CDR1 is LGHDT and CDR2 YNNKEL (reference sequence). The CDR3 runs to 17 residues. V lost 1 base, J lost 1 base, and 14 bases lay in between. The CDR3 is CASSQGQDPKSYNEQFF. CDR3 in DNA: TGTGCCAGCAGCCAAGGACAAGACCCCAAATCCTACAATGAGCAGTTCTTC.

Many counts were recorded for this clonotype. The rearrangement links TRBV5-1 to TRBJ2-1; TRBD2 matches at 14 bases. The CDR3 runs to 17 residues. V shed 2 bases and J 4 bases; nucleotides not matched to a gene: 5. Germline values: CDR1 SGHRS, CDR2 YFSETQ. CDR3 protein: CASSFGLAGGYYNEQFF. The CDR3 region has the DNA TGCGCCAGCAGCTTTGGACTAGCGGGGGGTTATTACAATGAGCAGTTCTTC.

In its sample, this clonotype was seen many times. The chain has TRBV27 and TRBJ1-6; weak D call: TRBD1 (6 bases). The CDR3 length is 15 residues. V was trimmed by 6 bases and J by 10 bases, leaving 19 bases between them. Germline CDR1 is MNHEY and CDR2 is SMNVEV (reference sequence). The CDR3 reads CASRTNRDGGSPLHF. The CDR3 nucleotides read TGTGCCAGCAGGACCAACAGGGACGGAGGGTCACCCCTCCACTTT.

This clonotype was seen repeatedly, ten times or more. This chain connects TRBV20-1 to TRBJ2-7; D remains ambiguous. The CDR3 runs 14 residues. Germline values: CDR1 DFQATT, CDR2 SNEGSKA (reference sequence). The ends were cut back, 3 bases at V and 0 bases at J, with 12 bases in the middle. The chain's CDR3 is CSASLRSFSYEQYF. The CDR3, as DNA: TGCAGTGCTAGTCTGAGATCTTTCTCCTACGAGCAGTACTTC.

This clonotype was seen at least ten times. CDR3 nucleotides: TGTGCCAGCAGTCTAGGGACAGTCGGGCAGCCCCAGCATTTT. It encodes CASSLGTVGQPQHF. The gene calls are TRBV6-1 and TRBJ1-5, with 7 bases fitting TRBD1. The ends lost 5 bases at V and 7 bases at J; junction bases unmatched: 8. This CDR3 is 14 amino acids long. The germline V gene encodes CDR1 MNHNS and CDR2 SASEGT.

Ten or more counts support this clonotype. This CDR3 reads CATDEGYSNQPQHF. DNA of the CDR3: TGTGCCACCGACGAGGGCTATAGCAATCAGCCCCAGCATTTT. The chain combines TRBV15 with TRBJ1-5, with D hard to call. Looked up from germline, CDR1 is LNHNV and CDR2 is YYDKDF (reference sequence). Trimming pared 8 bases from V and 0 bases from J, leaving 11 bases between. The CDR3 sequence is 14 residues long.

This clonotype has ten or more counts. The chain has TRBV19 and TRBJ2-6; tentative D call: TRBD1 (6 bases). The germline gives CDR1 LNHDA, CDR2 SQIVND (reference sequence). Trimming took 9 bases from V and 8 from J, leaving 14 bases between them. This CDR3 has 13 amino acids. CDR3: CASKPGHTNVLTF. The CDR3 region has the DNA TGTGCCAGCAAACCGGGACATACCAACGTCCTGACTTTC.

Note on this clonotype: With a much larger clone just one base away, this may be a read error. The chain links TRBV9 to TRBJ2-2, with D unresolved. The CDR3 extends over 16 amino acids. Germline lookup yields CDR1 SGDLS and CDR2 YYNGEE. V lost 0 bases and J 7 bases, leaving 16 bases between the germline ends. The CDR3 nucleotides read TGTGCCAGCAGCGTAGAAGAGATAGGGTGGGTCGGGGAGCTGTTTTTT. Translated: CASSVEEIGWVGELFF.

Details on this clonotype: Compared with germline, one end of the junction differs, possibly owing to a read error. The CDR3 DNA is TGTGCCAGCAGTTCCGGGGACACTAACGATGGCTACACCTTC. This gives the protein CASSSGDTNDGYTF. The chain couples TRBV27 to TRBJ1-2; tentative D call: TRBD1 (6 bases). Per germline, CDR1 MNHEY and CDR2 SMNVEV (reference sequence). This CDR3 has 14 residues.

This clonotype was seen repeatedly, ten times or more. The J gene is TRBJ1-2, the V gene TRBV5-8, with D possibly TRBD1 on 5 matching bases. This CDR3 has 13 amino acids. V was shortened by 5 bases and J by 2 bases, with 10 bases between the two germline ends. CDR1 is SGHTS and CDR2 is YDEGEE in the germline V gene. CDR3 loop: CASSRDGNYGYTF. In nucleotides, the CDR3 is TGTGCCAGCAGTAGGGACGGAAACTATGGCTACACCTTC.

There are a few counts of this clonotype. The gene calls are TRBV9 and TRBJ1-2; the match to TRBD1 covers 7 bases. The CDR3 length is 14 residues. CDR1 SGDLS and CDR2 YYNGEE come from the germline V gene. V trimming: 1 base; J trimming: 5 bases; junction bases outside the gene matches: 5. CDR3 protein: CASSVRTGDYGYTF. The CDR3 bases are TGTGCCAGCAGCGTAAGGACAGGAGATTATGGCTACACCTTC.

V gene TRBV29-1 combines with J gene TRBJ1-2, with D uncertain. Trimming removed 3 bases from V and 2 bases from J, with 13 bases in between. This CDR3 has 14 residues. Germline V gene sequence: CDR1 SQVTM, CDR2 ANQGSEA. CDR3 sequence reads: CSVDGPGLNYGYTF. The CDR3 nucleotides read TGCAGCGTTGATGGTCCGGGGTTAAACTATGGCTACACCTTC.

In this sample, this clonotype turned up many times. The chain employs TRBV5-1 and TRBJ1-2; no clear D gene. The CDR3 has 14 amino acids. Germline V lookup: CDR1 SGHRS, CDR2 YFSETQ. Trimming shortened V by 6 bases and J by 8 bases, and 20 bases separated the two germline ends. CDR3 protein: CASTASSPPRGYTF. The CDR3 DNA reads TGCGCCAGCACCGCAAGCAGTCCTCCCCGGGGCTACACCTTC. Filled out from reference TRBV5-1 and TRBJ1-2, the complete variable domain reads KAGVTQTPRYLIKTRGQQVTLSCSPISGHRSVSWYQQTPGQGLQFLFEYFSETQRNKGNFPGRFSGRQFSNSRSEMNVSTLELGDSALYLCASTASSPPRGYTFGSGTRLTVV.